The 5 T cell receptor beta chains given below trace back to one sample, sequenced in a study of beta chain features in type 1 diabetes. Whole-study results and caveats: Shorter TCRB CDR3s, moderately but significantly so, were found in Type 1 diabetes patients in all four CD4+ subsets.

Investigators reverse transcribed all isolated RNA, so they sequenced expressed TCRB transcripts. The assay was immunoSEQ multiplex PCR, and TCRdb's table has in-frame clones only and misses some. Among more than 550,000 clones, roughly an eighth were seen once, and the ten largest hold just under 0.04%. These TCRs' antigens remain unknown. The material sequenced was naive CD4+ T cells from blood. The source of these receptors is a young man with type 1 diabetes.

The chain employs TRBV2 and TRBJ2-1; no firm D call. V lost 6 bases to trimming and J lost 8 bases, with 8 bases between them. Germline V gene sequence: CDR1 SNHLY, CDR2 FYNNEI. The CDR3 runs to 11 residues. The CDR3 reads CASSPWDEQFF. DNA of the CDR3: TGTGCCAGCAGCCCTTGGGATGAGCAGTTCTTC.

The chain has TRBV9 and TRBJ2-5, with 14 bases matching TRBD2. The CDR3 has 18 residues. Germline V gene sequence: CDR1 SGDLS, CDR2 YYNGEE. With 3 bases clipped from V and 0 bases from J, the junction kept 7 bases outside the gene matches. The DNA of the CDR3 is TGTGCCAGCAGCGGACCGGGACTAGCGGGGGCGTACCAAGAGACCCAGTACTTC. Translating gives CASSGPGLAGAYQETQYF.

There are a few counts of this clone. The J gene is TRBJ1-2, the V gene TRBV28; D gene ambiguous. V shed 7 bases and J shed 8 bases, with 14 bases lying between them. Germline lookup yields CDR1 MDHEN and CDR2 SYDVKM. This CDR3 comprises 12 residues. The CDR3, as DNA: TGTGCCAGCACCTCGGAACGTGTAGGCTACACCTTC. Amino acid sequence: CASTSERVGYTF.

The V call is TRBV5-1, the J call TRBJ2-7; 7 positions agree with TRBD2. The CDR3 has 17 amino acids. Germline loops: CDR1 SGHRS, CDR2 YFSETQ. With 1 base clipped from V and 1 base from J, the junction kept 11 bases outside the gene matches. CDR3 nucleotide sequence: TGCGCCAGCAGCTTGTTGTGGGAGGGCCACGGGTCCTACGAGCAGTACTTC. It is translated as CASSLLWEGHGSYEQYF.

This clone was picked up a small number of times. V is TRBV19 and J is TRBJ2-5; 9 bases fit TRBD1. Germline CDR1 reads LNHDA; CDR2 reads SQIVND (reference sequence). This CDR3 comprises 15 residues. With V trimmed by 3 bases and J by 4 bases, 6 bases remained unmatched. In DNA, the CDR3 is TGTGCCAGTAGTATCCGAGGGACAGGGTCAGAGACCCAGTACTTC. Its translation is CASSIRGTGSETQYF.